Here is one TCR beta chain with its context. Its antigen is not known. Germline loops: CDR1 SGHAT, CDR2 FQNNGV. The CDR3 extends over 14 amino acids. V gave up 6 bases and J gave up 1 base; unmatched junction bases: 6. This sample is drawn from a study of shared clonotypes between healthy human individuals. The method was immunoSEQ multiplex PCR; TCRdb's version includes in-frame clones alone and lacks a portion of them. The table has approximately 500,000 clones, 60% to 80% seen once. Study-level results: Few donors limited the genetic and exposure-history diversity represented. Clonotype sharing among donors likely depends on sequencing depth.

This chain uses TRBV11-2 with TRBJ2-7; the match to TRBD1 covers 7 bases. The clonotype originates from a woman aged 35 to 49 in good health. Some clones in this sample may be carry-over from other donors' samples. The material sequenced was PBMCs. The CDR3 DNA follows: TGTGCCAGCAGACTGGGACAGAGATCCTACGAGCAGTACTTC. Its translation is CASRLGQRSYEQYF.